These T cell receptor beta chains were read from a single sample in a study of shared clonotypes between healthy human individuals. TCRdb keeps only in-frame clones here, not all; method: immunoSEQ multiplex PCR. The repertoire holds roughly 1,800,000 clones, with roughly 94% as singletons. The sample was naive CD8+ T cells sorted from blood. These receptors originate from a man aged 18 to 29 in good health. Both conserved end residues are part of each CDR3. A D gene is named only where the DNA matches it firmly. Only some rows state a clone size, as once, few, many or a class for expanded clones.

cdr3_aa: CASSSGEGTEAFF
cdr3_nt: TGTGCCAGCAGTTCTGGTGAGGGCACTGAAGCTTTCTTT
d_call: -
v_call: TRBV6-1
clone_size: -
j_call: TRBJ1-1

cdr3_aa: CASSRTGQGFYEQYF
cdr3_nt: TGTGCCAGCAGCCGTACGGGACAGGGTTTCTACGAGCAGTACTTC
d_call: TRBD1
v_call: TRBV13
clone_size: -
j_call: TRBJ2-7

cdr3_aa: CASKGVLNTEAFF
cdr3_nt: TGTGCCAGCAAGGGGGTCCTGAACACTGAAGCTTTCTTT
d_call: -
v_call: TRBV11-2
clone_size: -
j_call: TRBJ1-1

cdr3_aa: CASSSGGNQPQHF
cdr3_nt: TGTGCCAGCAGCTCGGGTGGCAATCAGCCCCAGCATTTT
d_call: -
v_call: TRBV7-6
clone_size: once
j_call: TRBJ1-5

cdr3_aa: CASSETGATGNTIYF
cdr3_nt: TGCGCCAGCAGCGAAACAGGGGCTACTGGAAACACCATATATTTT
d_call: TRBD1
v_call: TRBV4-3
clone_size: -
j_call: TRBJ1-3

cdr3_aa: CASSLDPSVLHF
cdr3_nt: TGTGCCAGCAGCTTAGACCCTTCAGTCCTCCACTTT
d_call: -
v_call: TRBV7-3
clone_size: -
j_call: TRBJ1-6

cdr3_aa: CASSKPGTTSTDTQYF
cdr3_nt: TGTGCCAGCAGCAAACCTGGGACCACTAGCACAGATACGCAGTATTTT
d_call: -
v_call: TRBV21-1
clone_size: -
j_call: TRBJ2-3

cdr3_aa: CASSRMRQKLFF
cdr3_nt: TGTGCCAGCAGTCGAATGCGGCAAAAACTGTTTTTT
d_call: -
v_call: TRBV28
clone_size: -
j_call: TRBJ1-4

cdr3_aa: CASSSGTGGHQETQYF
cdr3_nt: TGTGCCAGCAGTTCCGGGACAGGGGGGCACCAAGAGACCCAGTACTTC
d_call: TRBD1
v_call: TRBV27
clone_size: -
j_call: TRBJ2-5

cdr3_aa: CASTQTSPQETQYF
cdr3_nt: TGTGCCAGCACCCAAACTTCGCCGCAAGAGACCCAGTACTTC
d_call: -
v_call: TRBV6-6
clone_size: once
j_call: TRBJ2-5

cdr3_aa: CASRAGGFYEQYF
cdr3_nt: TGTGCCAGCAGGGCAGGGGGTTTCTACGAGCAGTACTTC
d_call: TRBD1
v_call: TRBV28
clone_size: -
j_call: TRBJ2-7

cdr3_aa: CSVVSGYQETQYF
cdr3_nt: TGCAGCGTTGTTTCAGGGTACCAAGAGACCCAGTACTTC
d_call: -
v_call: TRBV29-1
clone_size: -
j_call: TRBJ2-5

cdr3_aa: CASSFVLLGREGEQYF
cdr3_nt: TGTGCCAGCAGCTTTGTGCTCCTTGGACGGGAAGGAGAGCAGTACTTC
d_call: -
v_call: TRBV7-8
clone_size: once
j_call: TRBJ2-7